This T cell receptor beta chain was found in a study of post-analysis software for immune sequencing data. Of note for this clonotype: As yet, its antigen is unknown.

V was trimmed by 4 bases and J by 4 bases, leaving 21 bases between them. There are 16 residues in the CDR3. Per germline, CDR1 DFQATT and CDR2 SNEGSKA (reference sequence). Study-wide findings and caveats: In patients, TRBV5-6, TRBV5-1 and TRBV20-1 belonged to five or six TRBV segments found more frequently than in controls. There was significantly lower normalized Chao1 diversity in multiple sclerosis patients than in controls.

Unique molecular identifiers were present in the TCR beta cDNA libraries. In TCRdb, the PCR reads were re-called with MiXCR into one record per CDR3 protein. The sample has about 820,000 distinct CDR3 sequences, roughly 50% seen once. This chain links TRBV20-1 with TRBJ2-3; D possibly uses TRBD1 or TRBD2 (6 bases each). This TCR was recovered from a girl aged 10 to 17 with multiple sclerosis. Sequencing was performed on blood. CDR3 residues: CSATLSSRGDPDTQYF. Written as DNA, the CDR3 is TGCAGTGCTACTCTATCTAGTAGGGGGGATCCAGATACGCAGTATTTT.